This TCR beta chain was sequenced in a study of blood T cell repertoires in COVID-19. Study background: In each case, the material was cDNA or gDNA derived from T cells, B-cell-depleted T cells, or PBMCs.

The CDR3 runs 13 residues. Germline loops: CDR1 SEHNR, CDR2 FQNEAQ (reference sequence). J was trimmed by 5 bases and V by 8 bases; bases with no gene match: 8. Clones were read by immunoSEQ multiplex PCR, and TCRdb kept only the in-frame ones, dropping some. Counted here are approximately 390,000 clones, almost 90% occurring once; the ten biggest clones make up around 6.3%. The sequence was collected from a man between 18 and 29 years old with active or convalescent COVID-19. The V call is TRBV7-9, the J call TRBJ1-2, with TRBD1 matching over 7 bases. Sequencing input: peripheral blood. The CDR3 loop is CASGQGGLYGYTF. For the CDR3, the DNA is TGTGCCAGCGGGCAGGGGGGTTTGTATGGCTACACCTTC.